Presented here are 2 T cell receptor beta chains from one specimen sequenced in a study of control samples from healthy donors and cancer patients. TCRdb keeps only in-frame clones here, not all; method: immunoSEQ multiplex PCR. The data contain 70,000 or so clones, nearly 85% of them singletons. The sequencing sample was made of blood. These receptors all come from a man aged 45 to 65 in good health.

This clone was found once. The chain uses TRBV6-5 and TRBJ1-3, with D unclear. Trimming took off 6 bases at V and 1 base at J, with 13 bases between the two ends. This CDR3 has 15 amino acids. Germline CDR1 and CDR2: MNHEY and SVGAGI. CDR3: CASRTQPGSGNTIYF. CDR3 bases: TGTGCCAGCAGAACACAACCGGGATCTGGAAACACCATATATTTT.

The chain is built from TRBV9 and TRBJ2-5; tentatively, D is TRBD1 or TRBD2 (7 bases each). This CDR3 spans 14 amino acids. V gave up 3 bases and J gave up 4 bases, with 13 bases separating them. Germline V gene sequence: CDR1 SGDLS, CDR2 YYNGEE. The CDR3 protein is CASSAPRGGETQYF. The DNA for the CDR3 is TGTGCCAGCAGCGCACCCAGGGGGGGAGAGACCCAGTACTTC.